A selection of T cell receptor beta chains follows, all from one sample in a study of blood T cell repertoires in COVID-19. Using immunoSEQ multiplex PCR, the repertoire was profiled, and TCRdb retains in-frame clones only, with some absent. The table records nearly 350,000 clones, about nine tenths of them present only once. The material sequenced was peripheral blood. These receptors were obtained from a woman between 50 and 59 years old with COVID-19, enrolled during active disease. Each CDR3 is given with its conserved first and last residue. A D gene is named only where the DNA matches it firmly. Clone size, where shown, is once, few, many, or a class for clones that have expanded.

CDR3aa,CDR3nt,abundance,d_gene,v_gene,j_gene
CASHAGRHYEQYF,TGTGCCAGCCACGCGGGACGTCACTACGAGCAGTACTTC,.,.,TRBV5-8,TRBJ2-7
CASSPPGRGRTEAFF,TGTGCCAGCAGCCCACCCGGGAGGGGCAGGACTGAAGCTTTCTTT,.,.,TRBV7-2,TRBJ1-1
CASSFRTSGRYNEQFF,TGTGCCAGCAGCTTCCGGACTAGCGGCCGCTACAATGAGCAGTTCTTC,.,TRBD2,TRBV7-9,TRBJ2-1
CASSTDRGGGNTIYF,TGTGCCAGCAGCACAGACAGGGGTGGAGGAAACACCATATATTTT,.,TRBD1,TRBV7-2,TRBJ1-3
CASSPFGIAVSVVEQYF,TGTGCCAGCTCACCATTCGGGATAGCGGTGTCTGTCGTCGAGCAGTACTTC,.,.,TRBV18,TRBJ2-7
CAWSAGLNTEAFF,TGTGCCTGGAGTGCAGGTTTGAACACTGAAGCTTTCTTT,.,.,TRBV30,TRBJ1-1
CASSLVEGRDGYTF,TGTGCCAGCAGTTTAGTGGAGGGGAGGGATGGCTACACCTTC,few,.,TRBV27,TRBJ1-2
CASSLAGHPNTEAFF,TGCGCCAGCAGCTTGGCGGGACACCCGAACACTGAAGCTTTCTTT,medium-sized,.,TRBV5-1,TRBJ1-1
CATSLTGNTEAFF,TGTGCCACCAGTCTGACAGGGAACACTGAAGCTTTCTTT,once,.,TRBV24-1,TRBJ1-1
CASSRSNYNSPLHF,TGTGCCAGCAGTAGGAGCAACTATAATTCACCCCTCCACTTT,.,.,TRBV27,TRBJ1-6
CASSARPGPGTLHF,TGTGCCAGCAGCGCGCGGCCAGGCCCGGGAACCCTCCACTTT,once,.,TRBV11-2,TRBJ1-6
CATSRAPGGTPGRDEQYF,TGTGCCACCAGCAGAGCCCCGGGGGGGACCCCGGGGCGTGACGAGCAGTACTTC,.,TRBD2,TRBV15,TRBJ2-7
CASSQGGGLYEQYF,TGTGCCAGCAGCCAAGGGGGAGGGCTATACGAGCAGTACTTC,.,TRBD2,TRBV3-1/TRBV3-2,TRBJ2-7
CASSQGMAAEDNEQFF,TGCGCCAGCAGCCAAGGAATGGCAGCGGAGGACAATGAGCAGTTCTTC,.,.,TRBV4-1,TRBJ2-1
CATSDHKRGGLGEQFF,TGTGCCACCAGTGATCACAAGCGGGGAGGTCTTGGTGAGCAGTTCTTC,once,TRBD2,TRBV24-1,TRBJ2-1
CASSQELGQGLGSYNEQFF,TGTGCCAGCAGCCAAGAGTTGGGACAGGGTCTCGGCTCCTACAATGAGCAGTTCTTC,.,TRBD1,TRBV4-2,TRBJ2-1
CASKRSNEQFF,TGTGCCAGCAAACGGTCCAATGAGCAGTTCTTC,.,.,TRBV3-1/TRBV3-2,TRBJ2-1
CASSSRQGDGYTF,TGTGCCAGCAGCTCCAGACAGGGTGATGGCTACACCTTC,.,TRBD1,TRBV12-3/TRBV12-4,TRBJ1-2
CATSGRAPDTQYF,TGTGCCACTAGCGGGAGGGCCCCAGATACGCAGTATTTT,.,TRBD2,TRBV19,TRBJ2-3
CASSFNYIPSGSRGEQYF,TGTGCCAGCAGTTTCAACTACATCCCTAGCGGGAGTCGGGGCGAGCAGTACTTC,.,TRBD2,TRBV6-2/TRBV6-3,TRBJ2-7
CASSSSRFDEQYF,TGTGCCAGCAGTTCTTCCCGGTTCGACGAGCAGTACTTC,.,.,TRBV12-3/TRBV12-4,TRBJ2-7
CASSFSGSLASPLHF,TGTGCCAGCAGCTTCAGTGGATCCCTAGCTTCACCCCTCCACTTT,.,.,TRBV7-2,TRBJ1-6
CATSDSRTGNQPQHF,TGTGCCACCAGTGATTCCAGGACAGGGAATCAGCCCCAGCATTTT,.,TRBD1,TRBV24-1,TRBJ1-5
CASSASPYEQYF,TGTGCCAGCAGTGCTTCCCCTTACGAGCAGTACTTC,few,.,TRBV2,TRBJ2-7
CASTGTLYEQYF,TGTGCCAGTACAGGGACCCTCTACGAGCAGTACTTC,.,.,TRBV6-5,TRBJ2-7
CASSLTGQGFYGYTF,TGTGCCAGCAGTTTGACCGGACAGGGTTTCTATGGCTACACCTTC,.,TRBD1,TRBV6-2/TRBV6-3,TRBJ1-2
CSVARAGQGSSYTF,TGCAGCGTCGCCAGGGCTGGACAGGGTTCGAGCTACACCTTC,.,TRBD1,TRBV29-1,TRBJ1-2
CASSPTATTEAFF,TGTGCCAGCAGCCCTACAGCTACCACTGAAGCTTTCTTT,.,.,TRBV14,TRBJ1-1
CASSRSLAQYEQYF,TGTGCCAGCAGCCGCTCTTTGGCACAATACGAGCAGTACTTC,.,.,TRBV7-9,TRBJ2-7
CAGSRDTSTDTQYF,TGTGCCGGATCCCGGGACACAAGCACAGATACGCAGTATTTT,.,.,TRBV30,TRBJ2-3
CATSRRVIGGVGVGVRSYEQYF,TGTGCCACCAGCAGACGAGTGATCGGGGGTGTGGGGGTCGGGGTCCGGTCCTACGAGCAGTACTTC,.,.,TRBV15,TRBJ2-7
CATSDPATFGASGELFF,TGTGCCACCAGTGATCCAGCCACCTTTGGAGCGTCCGGGGAGCTGTTTTTT,.,.,TRBV24-1,TRBJ2-2
CANSTGDKNIQYF,TGTGCCAATTCGACAGGCGACAAAAACATTCAGTACTTC,.,.,TRBV6-8,TRBJ2-4
CASSSRSAYPYEQYF,TGTGCCAGCAGTTCCCGCAGCGCGTATCCCTACGAGCAGTACTTC,.,.,TRBV6-2/TRBV6-3,TRBJ2-7
CASSVQRQGSNEQYF,TGTGCCAGTAGTGTCCAGAGACAGGGAAGTAACGAGCAGTACTTC,.,TRBD1,TRBV19,TRBJ2-7
CASQPHQGGANVLTF,TGTGCCAGTCAACCCCATCAGGGAGGGGCCAACGTCCTGACTTTC,.,.,TRBV19,TRBJ2-6
CASSQRRDSTDTQYF,TGTGCCAGCAGCCAAAGGCGGGACAGCACAGATACGCAGTATTTT,once,.,TRBV3-1/TRBV3-2,TRBJ2-3
CASSLSLRLAANEQFF,TGTGCCAGCAGTTTATCTCTGCGACTAGCGGCCAATGAGCAGTTCTTC,.,TRBD2,TRBV27,TRBJ2-1
CASSYSAANTIYF,TGTGCCAGCAGTTACTCCGCCGCGAACACCATATATTTT,.,.,TRBV6-2/TRBV6-3,TRBJ1-3
CASSFLAGEREQFF,TGTGCCAGCAGTTTTCTAGCGGGAGAGCGCGAGCAGTTCTTC,.,TRBD2,TRBV27,TRBJ2-1
CASSSEERQGGYEQYF,TGTGCCAGCAGCTCAGAGGAGAGACAGGGAGGCTACGAGCAGTACTTC,.,.,TRBV9,TRBJ2-7
CASSLVQGATEAFF,TGTGCCAGCAGCTTAGTTCAGGGGGCGACTGAAGCTTTCTTT,.,TRBD1,TRBV7-9,TRBJ1-1
CASSHQYANTEAFF,TGTGCCAGCAGCCATCAGTACGCGAACACTGAAGCTTTCTTT,few,.,TRBV3-1/TRBV3-2,TRBJ1-1
CASSSSLEGYTF,TGTGCCAGCAGCTCTTCGTTAGAGGGCTACACCTTC,once,.,TRBV7-9,TRBJ1-2
CASSFYRGRGADTQYF,TGTGCCAGCAGCTTCTACAGGGGGCGGGGGGCAGATACGCAGTATTTT,.,.,TRBV11-2,TRBJ2-3
CATGLSGQGKNEQFF,TGTGCCACCGGTCTATCGGGACAGGGGAAAAATGAGCAGTTCTTC,.,TRBD1,TRBV5-4,TRBJ2-1
CASSQQRGGYTF,TGTGCCAGCAGTCAACAACGGGGGGGCTACACCTTC,.,.,TRBV7-9,TRBJ1-2